This T cell receptor (beta chain) was identified during a study of T-cell memory formation after mild COVID-19. V was shortened by 5 bases and J by 5 bases, with 15 bases between the two germline ends. The CDR3 is 13 amino acids. The germline CDR1 and CDR2 sequences are DFQATT and SNEGSKA (reference sequence). Whole-study results and caveats: Detection of some responders pre-infection suggested pre-existing cross-reactive memory T cells participated. Those CD4+ clones that contracted were mainly in CM and EM (CD8+ ones in EMRA).

This clonotype showed up just a few times. What it binds is not known. In TCRdb, the 5' RACE reads were re-called with MiXCR into one record per CDR3 protein. The sample records hundreds of thousands of distinct CDR3 sequences, roughly 17% being singletons. The material sequenced was PBMCs or a T cell subset sorted from them (not recorded which). The chain combines TRBV20-1 with TRBJ1-2, with a possible D match to TRBD1 (6 bases). This sequence was found in an adult woman who had mild COVID-19 (a few samples of this study predate the infection). Cell type and time point are not known. The CDR3 spells CSAWDIRRYGYTF. In DNA form, the CDR3 reads TGCAGTGCTTGGGACATCCGGCGGTATGGCTACACCTTC.